The TCR beta chain described here comes from a study of shared clonotypes between healthy human individuals. TCRdb's table, derived via immunoSEQ multiplex PCR, lists solely in-frame clones and lacks some. This table has about half a million clones, around 80% appearing once. Germline CDR1 reads MGHDK; CDR2 reads SYGVNS. Trimming stripped 1 base from V and 0 bases from J, with 10 bases between. The CDR3 is made up of 16 amino acids. This clone has at least ten counts. The receptor was derived from a woman aged 40 to 50 in good health. Some clones in this sample may be carry-over from other donors' samples. The V and J genes are TRBV25-1 and TRBJ2-1; no clear D gene. The sample taken for sequencing was PBMCs. CDR3 loop: CASSESRADSYNEQFF. The CDR3 bases are TGTGCCAGCAGTGAATCCCGGGCAGACTCCTACAATGAGCAGTTCTTC.